This T cell receptor (beta chain) was identified during a study of OX40 agonist ivuxolimab in advanced cancers. V shed 4 bases and J shed 3 bases, with 10 bases lying between them. The CDR3 is made up of 13 amino acids. Germline lookup yields CDR1 SEHNR and CDR2 FQNEAQ (reference sequence). Repertoires were generated with immunoSEQ multiplex PCR, while TCRdb's copy carries only in-frame clones and drops some. The sample has tens of thousands of clones; about 93% are singletons. The TCR comes from an adult with an advanced solid tumor such as melanoma, head and neck, liver or kidney cancer. This chain uses TRBV7-9 with TRBJ2-7; D is perhaps TRBD2 (5 bases). The specimen was CD4+ or CD8+ T cells sorted from blood, collected in a trial of the OX40 agonist ivuxolimab. This chain's CDR3 is CASSSRENYEQYF. The CDR3 bases are TGTGCCAGCAGCTCCCGGGAAAACTACGAGCAGTACTTC.